The 28 T cell receptor beta chains below all came from one sample that was sequenced in a study of cytotoxic CD8 clonotypes in ibrutinib-treated CLL. Here immunoSEQ multiplex PCR was the method, and the copy in TCRdb shows in-frame clones only, minus some. The sample holds approximately 15,000 clones, roughly 68% seen once. The sequences come from PBMCs, collected before ibrutinib treatment. These receptors all stem from a human donor with chronic lymphocytic leukemia.

The rearrangement links TRBV6-7 to TRBJ2-1, with 9 positions matching TRBD1. Being an ORF, TRBV6-7 has a function that is uncertain. This CDR3 spans 20 amino acids. Germline trimming cut 0 bases from V and 7 bases from J; bases unmatched to any gene: 19. CDR3 loop: CASSYSDRGRVPHRGNEQFF. CDR3 DNA: TGTGCCAGCAGTTACTCGGACAGGGGAAGGGTCCCCCATAGGGGAAATGAGCAGTTCTTC.

This chain connects TRBV6-1 to TRBJ1-4; 7 nucleotides line up with TRBD1. The CDR3 spans 13 residues. CDR1 is MNHNS, CDR2 SASEGT, per germline. J gave up 8 bases and V 8 bases, and 8 bases lay outside the gene matches. The CDR3 DNA reads TGTGCCAGCCACACAGGGGCAATGGAAAAACTGTTTTTT. Translation: CASHTGAMEKLFF.

J is TRBJ2-7 and V is TRBV4-2; possible D gene TRBD1, 6 bases. From germline, CDR1 is LGHNA and CDR2 YNFKEQ. V lost 6 bases, J lost 2 bases, and 17 bases lay in between. The CDR3 consists of 15 residues. The CDR3 loop is CASREGPTGTYEQYF. DNA of the CDR3: TGTGCCAGCAGGGAAGGGCCTACAGGGACCTACGAGCAGTACTTC.

This rearrangement joins TRBV7-2 to TRBJ1-2; D is ambiguous. The CDR3 consists of 12 residues. Germline V gives CDR1 SGHTA, CDR2 FQGNSA. V was trimmed by 5 bases and J by 3 bases, leaving 7 bases between them. CDR3 sequence: CASSLVDYGYTF. In DNA, the CDR3 is TGTGCCAGCAGCCTGGTCGACTATGGCTACACCTTC.

The chain links TRBV28 to TRBJ2-1; 7 bases line up with TRBD2. The CDR3 has 12 residues. Germline V gene sequence: CDR1 MDHEN, CDR2 SYDVKM. V gave up 10 bases and J gave up 4 bases; unmatched junction bases: 4. In DNA, the CDR3 is TGTGCCACCCTCGGGGGGTACAATGAGCAGTTCTTC. As protein: CATLGGYNEQFF.

The table lists this clone with a few counts. The gene calls are TRBV4-2 and TRBJ1-5, with 7 positions matching TRBD1. V shed 0 bases, J shed 1 base, and the junction held 0 bases outside the gene matches. The CDR3 runs 15 residues. Germline CDR1 and CDR2: LGHNA and YNFKEQ. In DNA form, the CDR3 reads TGTGCCAGCAGCCAAGAGACAGGGAGCAATCAGCCCCAGCATTTT. It translates to CASSQETGSNQPQHF.

This clone was observed a few times. V gene TRBV19 combines with J gene TRBJ2-7; no definite D call. V lost 4 bases and J lost 3, with 13 bases in between. Germline V gene data show CDR1 as LNHDA and CDR2 as SQIVND (reference sequence). The CDR3 spans 14 residues. CDR3 sequence reads: CASSTVAVGYEQYF. The DNA for the CDR3 is TGTGCCAGTAGTACTGTTGCGGTCGGCTACGAGCAGTACTTC.

The V and J genes are TRBV19 and TRBJ2-4; D is uncertain. This CDR3 is 13 amino acids long. The V gene's germline CDR1 is LNHDA and CDR2 SQIVND (reference sequence). V lost 5 bases, J lost 6 bases, and 11 bases lay in between. The CDR3 sequence: CASSPQWGNIQYF. As DNA, the CDR3 is TGTGCCAGTAGTCCACAATGGGGAAACATTCAGTACTTC.

The chain carries TRBV2 and TRBJ2-5; D uncertain. Trimming stripped 5 bases from V and 3 bases from J, with 7 bases between. CDR1 is SNHLY, CDR2 FYNNEI, per germline. The CDR3 runs 12 residues. Here the CDR3 reads CASSFGEETQYF. CDR3 coding DNA: TGTGCCAGCAGTTTTGGCGAAGAGACCCAGTACTTC.

This clone was observed a single time. The chain employs TRBV28 and TRBJ1-5; 8 bases are a match to TRBD1. Looked up from germline, CDR1 is MDHEN and CDR2 is SYDVKM. The CDR3 consists of 16 residues. V gave up 3 bases and J gave up 4 bases; unmatched junction bases: 8. The CDR3 sequence is CASSLIGRGHNQPQHF. The DNA for the CDR3 is TGTGCCAGCAGTTTGATTGGCAGGGGGCATAATCAGCCCCAGCATTTT.

The rearrangement joins TRBV6-6 to TRBJ1-5; 9 bases match TRBD1. J gave up 8 bases and V 6 bases, and 8 bases lay outside the gene matches. The CDR3 spans 14 residues. Germline CDR1 MNHNY, CDR2 SVGAGI (reference sequence). The CDR3 DNA is TGTGCCAGCAGCCCAGGGACAGGGTGGGAGCCCCAGCATTTT. Its translation: CASSPGTGWEPQHF.

This clone occurred once. The chain is built from TRBV2 and TRBJ1-2; 9 positions match TRBD1. Germline V gives CDR1 SNHLY, CDR2 FYNNEI. The CDR3 is 15 residues long. Trimming at V came to 2 bases and at J to 8 bases, leaving 9 bases not matched to a gene. CDR3 amino acids: CASSEQDRGVDGYTF. The CDR3 DNA reads TGTGCCAGCAGTGAACAGGACAGGGGAGTAGACGGCTACACCTTC.

This rearrangement joins TRBV5-1 to TRBJ2-1, with 10 positions matching TRBD2. Trimming cost V 5 bases and J 8 bases; bases outside gene matches: 10. The length of the CDR3 is 15 residues. Looked up from germline, CDR1 is SGHRS and CDR2 is YFSETQ. DNA for the CDR3: TGCGCCAGCAGATCTAGCGGGAGTACATTCGATGAGCAGTTCTTC. It yields the protein CASRSSGSTFDEQFF.

This chain joins TRBV6-1 and TRBJ2-1; D call uncertain. Trimming took 1 base from V and 8 from J, leaving 6 bases between them. The germline V gene has CDR1 MNHNS and CDR2 SASEGT. There are 12 residues in the CDR3. CDR3 residues: CASSEEGYEQFF. CDR3 bases: TGTGCCAGCAGTGAAGAAGGGTATGAGCAGTTCTTC.

In nucleotides, the CDR3 is TGTGCCAGCAGTCGACAGGGTGGTCCCGGGGAGCTGTTTTTT. Protein: CASSRQGGPGELFF. The chain combines TRBV2 with TRBJ2-2, with 7 positions matching TRBD1. Germline CDR1 reads SNHLY; CDR2 reads FYNNEI. The ends lost 5 bases at V and 6 bases at J; junction bases unmatched: 6. This CDR3 has 14 residues.

V is TRBV27 and J is TRBJ2-1, with D maybe TRBD1 (5 bases). V gave up 5 bases and J gave up 5 bases, with 13 bases separating them. The CDR3 sequence is 14 residues long. CDR1 MNHEY and CDR2 SMNVEV come from the germline V gene (reference sequence). CDR3 nucleotide sequence: TGTGCCAGCAGTCCTCGACAGATTAACAATGAGCAGTTCTTC. This encodes CASSPRQINNEQFF.

In its sample, this clone was seen a few times. The chain's CDR3 is CASTTTGNTEAFF. The CDR3 DNA follows: TGCGCCAGCACGACAACCGGGAACACTGAAGCTTTCTTT. This rearrangement joins TRBV5-1 to TRBJ1-1; D gene uncertain. Trimming stripped 6 bases from V and 1 base from J, with 10 bases between. The CDR3 is made up of 13 amino acids. Germline CDR1 SGHRS, CDR2 YFSETQ.

The chain links TRBV18 to TRBJ2-3; 12 bases match TRBD2. CDR3 length equals 17 residues. Germline V gives CDR1 KGHSH, CDR2 LQKENI. V lost 3 bases, J lost 5 bases, and 9 bases stayed unmatched. The CDR3 coding sequence is TGTGCCAGCTCACCGACTAGCGGGGGTCGAGTAGGAGATACGCAGTATTTT. This encodes CASSPTSGGRVGDTQYF.

This rearrangement joins TRBV5-6 to TRBJ2-5; either TRBD1 or TRBD2 may supply D (5 bases each). CDR3 length equals 15 residues. Deletions cut 4 bases from V and 2 bases from J, with 15 bases between. Germline-derived CDR1 and CDR2 are SGHDT and YYEEEE. CDR3 residues: CASSTGSGTQETQYF. CDR3 DNA sequence: TGTGCCAGCAGCACCGGGTCCGGGACGCAAGAGACCCAGTACTTC.

The CDR3 sequence: CASRLAGGPLDTQYF. The CDR3 DNA is TGCGCCAGCAGGCTAGCGGGGGGGCCATTAGATACGCAGTATTTT. V and J are TRBV5-1 and TRBJ2-3; 12 nucleotides align to TRBD2. The V segment lost 5 bases and the J segment 5 bases; nucleotides outside the gene matches: 6. This CDR3 is 15 amino acids long. Germline V gives CDR1 SGHRS, CDR2 YFSETQ. The whole variable domain, filled in from reference TRBV5-1 and TRBJ2-3, reads KAGVTQTPRYLIKTRGQQVTLSCSPISGHRSVSWYQQTPGQGLQFLFEYFSETQRNKGNFPGRFSGRQFSNSRSEMNVSTLELGDSALYLCASRLAGGPLDTQYFGPGTRLTVL.

Only a few counts were recorded for this clone. The chain combines TRBV6-1 with TRBJ2-3, with D hard to call. Trimming left V 6 bases short and J 6 bases short, with 4 bases between. The CDR3 consists of 10 residues. Germline V gene sequence: CDR1 MNHNS, CDR2 SASEGT. This CDR3 is CASRPDTQYF. In nucleotides, the CDR3 is TGTGCCAGCAGGCCGGATACGCAGTATTTT.

This chain links TRBV11-2 with TRBJ1-2; D unclear. This CDR3 contains 11 residues. V dropped 4 bases and J dropped 10 bases, with 10 bases sitting between them. Looked up from germline, CDR1 is SGHAT and CDR2 is FQNNGV. The CDR3 coding sequence is TGTGCCAGCAGCTCCTTGGGGTACTACACCTTC. It yields the protein CASSSLGYYTF.

V gene TRBV10-2 combines with J gene TRBJ1-3; D ambiguous. Trimming removed 6 bases from V and 5 bases from J, with 11 bases in between. Germline assignment: CDR1 WSHSY and CDR2 SAAADI. CDR3 length: 13 residues. CDR3 in amino acids: CASRGRARNTIYF. The CDR3 bases are TGCGCCAGCAGGGGAAGAGCAAGAAACACCATATATTTT.

The chain couples TRBV28 to TRBJ2-1; D remains ambiguous. V lost 4 bases to trimming and J lost 9 bases, with 10 bases between them. The germline CDR1 and CDR2 sequences are MDHEN and SYDVKM. There are 12 residues in the CDR3. The CDR3 region has the DNA TGTGCCAGCAGTTACCCGGTGGGTGAGCAGTTCTTC. Encoded protein: CASSYPVGEQFF.

Only a few counts were recorded for this clone. V usage is TRBV28 and J usage is TRBJ1-5; D is undetermined. Trimming cost V 6 bases and J 4 bases, with 7 bases left between them. The germline V gene has CDR1 MDHEN and CDR2 SYDVKM. This CDR3 is built from 12 residues. CDR3 region: CASRRENQPQHF. CDR3 nucleotide sequence: TGTGCCAGCAGACGCGAAAATCAGCCCCAGCATTTT. The complete variable domain, with remaining parts taken from reference TRBV28 and TRBJ1-5, reads DVKVTQSSRYLVKRTGEKVFLECVQDMDHENMFWYRQDPGLGLRLIYFSYDVKMKEKGDIPEGYSVSREKKERFSLILESASTNQTSMYLCASRRENQPQHFGDGTRLSIL.

Relative to its sample, this clone is medium-sized. This rearrangement joins TRBV28 to TRBJ1-2, with D maybe TRBD1 (5 bases). Germline assignment: CDR1 MDHEN and CDR2 SYDVKM. The CDR3 is 14 residues long. V lost 6 bases and J 2 bases, leaving 13 bases between the germline ends. The CDR3 loop is CASSRAWGNYGYTF. The CDR3 DNA is TGTGCCAGCAGCCGCGCCTGGGGGAACTATGGCTACACCTTC.

This clone was seen a few times. The rearrangement links TRBV27 to TRBJ1-6; D not resolved. The CDR3 sequence is 12 residues long. Germline CDR1 is MNHEY and CDR2 is SMNVEV (reference sequence). Trimming took 3 bases from V and 7 from J, leaving 4 bases between them. This CDR3 reads CASSFTNSPLHF. Written as DNA, the CDR3 is TGTGCCAGCAGTTTTACCAATTCACCCCTCCACTTT.

The chain employs TRBV15 and TRBJ1-5, with a possible D match to TRBD1 (6 bases). V was shortened by 5 bases and J by 2 bases, with 13 bases between the two germline ends. The CDR3 sequence is 15 residues long. Germline CDR1 and CDR2: LNHNV and YYDKDF (reference sequence). The CDR3 region is CATSGRTVGNQPQHF. The CDR3 DNA reads TGTGCCACCAGCGGAAGGACAGTGGGCAATCAGCCCCAGCATTTT.